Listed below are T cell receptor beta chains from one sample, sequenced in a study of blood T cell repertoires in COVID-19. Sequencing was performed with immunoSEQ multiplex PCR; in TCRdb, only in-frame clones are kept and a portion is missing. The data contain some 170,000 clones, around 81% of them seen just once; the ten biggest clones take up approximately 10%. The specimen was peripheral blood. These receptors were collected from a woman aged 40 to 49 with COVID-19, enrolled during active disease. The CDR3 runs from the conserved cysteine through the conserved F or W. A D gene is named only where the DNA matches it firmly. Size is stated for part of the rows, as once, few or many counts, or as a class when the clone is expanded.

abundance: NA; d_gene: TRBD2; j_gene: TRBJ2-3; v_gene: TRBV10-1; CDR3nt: TGCGCCAGCAGTGAGATGGTAGCGGGGGGCACAGATACGCAGTATTTT; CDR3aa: CASSEMVAGGTDTQYF
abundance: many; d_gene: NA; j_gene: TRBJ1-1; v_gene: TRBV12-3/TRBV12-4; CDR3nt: TGTGCCAGCAGGACAGGAAAAGAAGCTTTCTTT; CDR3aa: CASRTGKEAFF
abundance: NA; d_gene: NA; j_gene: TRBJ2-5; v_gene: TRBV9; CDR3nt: TGTGCCAGCAGCAAGGGTCTTAGCGGGACAGCCTTGGAGACCCAGTACTTC; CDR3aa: CASSKGLSGTALETQYF
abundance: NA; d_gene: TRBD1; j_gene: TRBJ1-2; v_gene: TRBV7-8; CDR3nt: TGTGCCAGCAGCCAAACTAACAGGGGGTATGGCTACACCTTC; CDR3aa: CASSQTNRGYGYTF
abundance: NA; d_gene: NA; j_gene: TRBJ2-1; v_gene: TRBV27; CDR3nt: TGTGCCAGCAGTTCCCTTCGCGGGGCGAACTACAATGAGCAGTTCTTC; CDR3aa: CASSSLRGANYNEQFF
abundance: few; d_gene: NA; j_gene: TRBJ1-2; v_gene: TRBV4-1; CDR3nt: TGCGCCAGCAGCCAAGTATTAGGGGGCTATGGCTACACCTTC; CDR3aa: CASSQVLGGYGYTF
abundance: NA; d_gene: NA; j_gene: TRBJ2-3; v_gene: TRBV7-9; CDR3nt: TGTGCCAGCAGCCCTTTCCGGACAGCCACAGATACGCAGTATTTT; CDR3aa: CASSPFRTATDTQYF
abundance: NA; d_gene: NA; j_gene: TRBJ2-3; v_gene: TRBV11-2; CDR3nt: TGTGCCACCGTTAGGGAGAGCGGGTTAGGGGATACGCAGTATTTT; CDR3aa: CATVRESGLGDTQYF
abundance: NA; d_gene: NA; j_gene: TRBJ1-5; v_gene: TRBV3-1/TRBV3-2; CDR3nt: TGTGCCAGCAGCCAAGGCGCCCGCCCGAATCAGCCCCAGCATTTT; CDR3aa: CASSQGARPNQPQHF
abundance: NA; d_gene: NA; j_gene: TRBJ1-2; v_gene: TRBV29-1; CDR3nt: TGCAGCGGCGGGGGGCAGGGCTATGGCTACACCTTC; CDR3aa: CSGGGQGYGYTF
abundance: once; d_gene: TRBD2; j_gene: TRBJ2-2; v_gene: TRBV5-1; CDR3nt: TGCGCCAGCAGCTCCAGCGGGGGGATCGACACCGGGGAGCTGTTTTTT; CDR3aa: CASSSSGGIDTGELFF
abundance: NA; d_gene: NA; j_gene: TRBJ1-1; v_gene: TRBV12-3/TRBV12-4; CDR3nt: TGTGCCAGCGCCGGGGGTGAAGCTTTCTTT; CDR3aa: CASAGGEAFF
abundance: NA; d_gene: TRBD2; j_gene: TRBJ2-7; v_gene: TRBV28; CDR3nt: TGTGCCAGCAAATTACTAGCGGGAGGCTCCCGCGAGCAGTACTTC; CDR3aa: CASKLLAGGSREQYF
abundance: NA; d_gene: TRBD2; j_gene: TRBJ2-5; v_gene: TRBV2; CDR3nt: TGTGCCAGCAGTGGGGGTGTTGGCGGGAGGGAAGAGCGAGAGACCCAGTACTTC; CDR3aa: CASSGGVGGREERETQYF
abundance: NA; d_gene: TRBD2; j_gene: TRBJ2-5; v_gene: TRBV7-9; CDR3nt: TGTGCCAGCAGTCGAGCGGGAGGCGGTGAGACCCAGTACTTC; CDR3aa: CASSRAGGGETQYF
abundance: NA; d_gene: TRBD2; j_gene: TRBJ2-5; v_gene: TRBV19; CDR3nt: TGTGCCAGTAAGGGGACTAGCGGGAGGGAGACCCAGTACTTC; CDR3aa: CASKGTSGRETQYF
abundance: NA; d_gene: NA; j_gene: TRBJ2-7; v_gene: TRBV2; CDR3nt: TGTGCCAGCAGTCCTACCTACGAGCAGTACTTC; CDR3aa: CASSPTYEQYF
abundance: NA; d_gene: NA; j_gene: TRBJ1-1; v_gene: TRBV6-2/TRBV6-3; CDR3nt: TGTGCCAGCAGTAGTTGGGGGGGGCCTGAAGCTTTCTTT; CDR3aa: CASSSWGGPEAFF
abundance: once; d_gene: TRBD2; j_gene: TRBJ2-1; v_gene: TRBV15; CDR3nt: TGTGCCACCAGCAGAGGACTAGCGGGGGTGGGCTCCTACAATGAGCAGTTCTTC; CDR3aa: CATSRGLAGVGSYNEQFF
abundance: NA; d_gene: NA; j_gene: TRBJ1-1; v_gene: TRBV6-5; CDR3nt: TGTGCCAGCAGTTACTCCCGGACTTTTTACACTGAAGCTTTCTTT; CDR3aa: CASSYSRTFYTEAFF
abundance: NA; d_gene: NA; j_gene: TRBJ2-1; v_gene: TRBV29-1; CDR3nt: TGCAGCTCTAGGGGTTCGGCCTACAATGAGCAGTTCTTC; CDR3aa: CSSRGSAYNEQFF
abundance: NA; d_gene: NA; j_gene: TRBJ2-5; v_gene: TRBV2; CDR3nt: TGTGCCAGCAGACCCCGGGACTTTGTGAGGGAGACCCAGTACTTC; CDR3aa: CASRPRDFVRETQYF
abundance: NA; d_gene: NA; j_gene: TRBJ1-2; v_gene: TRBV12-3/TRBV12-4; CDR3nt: TGTGCCAGCAGCCCCGGTAATGGCTACACCTTC; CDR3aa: CASSPGNGYTF
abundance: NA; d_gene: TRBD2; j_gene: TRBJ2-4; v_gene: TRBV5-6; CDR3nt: TGTGCCAGCAGCGCGGGGGGGAACATTCAGTACTTC; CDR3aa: CASSAGGNIQYF
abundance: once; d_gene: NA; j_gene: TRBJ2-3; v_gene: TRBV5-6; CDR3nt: TGTGCCAGCAGCCTCCGAATGGGGCCGCCCGATACGCAGTATTTT; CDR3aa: CASSLRMGPPDTQYF
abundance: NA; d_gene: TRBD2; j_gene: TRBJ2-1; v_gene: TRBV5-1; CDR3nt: TGCGCCAGCAGCCTACGACTAGCGGGGAGGGATGAGCAGTTCTTC; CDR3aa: CASSLRLAGRDEQFF
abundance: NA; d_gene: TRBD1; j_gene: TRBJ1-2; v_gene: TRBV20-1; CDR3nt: TGCAGTGCTAGTCCGGGACAGGAACATGTTGGGATAGGCTACACCTTC; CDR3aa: CSASPGQEHVGIGYTF
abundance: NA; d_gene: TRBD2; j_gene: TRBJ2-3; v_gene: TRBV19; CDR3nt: TGTGCCAGTAGTATATCTGGCGGGAGCCACACAGATACGCAGTATTTT; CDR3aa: CASSISGGSHTDTQYF
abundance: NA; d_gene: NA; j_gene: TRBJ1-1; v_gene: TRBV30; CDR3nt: TGTGCCTGGAGTACACGGGGGGACACTGAAGCTTTCTTT; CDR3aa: CAWSTRGDTEAFF
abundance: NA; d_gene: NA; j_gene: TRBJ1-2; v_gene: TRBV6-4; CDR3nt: TGTGCCAGCAGTGAATCCGAATCACATTATGGCTACACCTTC; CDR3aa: CASSESESHYGYTF
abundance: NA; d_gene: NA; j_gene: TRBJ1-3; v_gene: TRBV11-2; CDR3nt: TGTGCCAGCAGCTCCCTAGGGGGGGGGCCCTCATCTGGAAACACCATATATTTT; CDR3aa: CASSSLGGGPSSGNTIYF
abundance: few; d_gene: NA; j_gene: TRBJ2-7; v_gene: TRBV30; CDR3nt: TGTGCCTGGAGTGACTACCTCGAGCAGTACTTC; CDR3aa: CAWSDYLEQYF
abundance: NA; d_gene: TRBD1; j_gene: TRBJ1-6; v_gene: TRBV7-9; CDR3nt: TGTGCCAGCAGCTTGACAGGGACCCATTCACCCCTCCACTTT; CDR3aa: CASSLTGTHSPLHF
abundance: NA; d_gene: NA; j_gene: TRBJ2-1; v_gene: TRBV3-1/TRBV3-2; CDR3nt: TGTGCCAGCAGCCAAGATTTGGGCCCCCAGTTCTTC; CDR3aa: CASSQDLGPQFF
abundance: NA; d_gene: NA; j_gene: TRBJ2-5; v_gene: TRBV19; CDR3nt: TGTGCCAGTAGTTTCGGAGAGACCCAGTACTTC; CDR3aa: CASSFGETQYF
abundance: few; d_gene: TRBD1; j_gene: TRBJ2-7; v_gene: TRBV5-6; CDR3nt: TGTGCCAGCAGCGCCCGGGGACAGGCGCTCTCCTACGAGCAGTACTTC; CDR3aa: CASSARGQALSYEQYF
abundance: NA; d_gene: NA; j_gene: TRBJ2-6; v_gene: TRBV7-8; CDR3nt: TGTGCCAGCAGGCCACAAACACGCTCTGGGGCCAACGTCCTGACTTTC; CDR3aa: CASRPQTRSGANVLTF
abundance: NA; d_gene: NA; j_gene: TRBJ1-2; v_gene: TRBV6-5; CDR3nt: TGTGCCAGCAAGGACGGACACCACAGTTTCGAAGTCGGCACCTTC; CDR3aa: CASKDGHHSFEVGTF
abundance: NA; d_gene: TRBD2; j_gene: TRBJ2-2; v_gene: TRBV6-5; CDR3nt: TGTGCCAGCAGTTACGTGCGGGGGGCTTTCGGGGAGCTGTTTTTT; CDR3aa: CASSYVRGAFGELFF
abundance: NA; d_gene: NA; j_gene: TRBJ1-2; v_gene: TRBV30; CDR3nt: TGTGCCTGGAGTTTCGGGGGAGAAGGCTACACCTTC; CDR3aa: CAWSFGGEGYTF
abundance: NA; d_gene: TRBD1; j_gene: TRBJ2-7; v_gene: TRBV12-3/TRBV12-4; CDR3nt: TGTGCCAGCAGTCCCACCGGGGACAGCCAGTACTTC; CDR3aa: CASSPTGDSQYF
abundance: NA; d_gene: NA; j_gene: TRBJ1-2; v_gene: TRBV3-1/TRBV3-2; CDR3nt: TGTGCCAGCAGCTATGGACAGCGAGCCGCCTATGGCTACACCTTT; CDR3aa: CASSYGQRAAYGYTF
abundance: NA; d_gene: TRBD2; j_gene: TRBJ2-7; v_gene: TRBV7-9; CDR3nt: TGTGCCAGCCTGGGGATCTCTAGCGGGAGGCCGGGGGAGCAGTACTTC; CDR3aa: CASLGISSGRPGEQYF
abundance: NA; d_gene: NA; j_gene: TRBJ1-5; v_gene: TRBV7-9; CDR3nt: TGTGCCAGCAGCTTAGGGGGCGTCAATCAGCCCCAGCATTTT; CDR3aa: CASSLGGVNQPQHF
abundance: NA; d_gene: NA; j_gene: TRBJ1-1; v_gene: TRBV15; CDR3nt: TGTGCCACCAGCAGAGAAAGAACAGTGAACACTGAAGCTTTCTTT; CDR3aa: CATSRERTVNTEAFF
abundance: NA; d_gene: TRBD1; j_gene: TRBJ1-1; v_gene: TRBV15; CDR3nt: TGTGCCACCAGCGTCGGGACAGGTTTATTCATGAACACTGAAGCTTTCTTT; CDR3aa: CATSVGTGLFMNTEAFF
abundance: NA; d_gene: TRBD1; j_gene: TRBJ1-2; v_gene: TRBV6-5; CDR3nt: TGTGCCAGCAGCGCAGGGGGCAGGGTTGGCTATGGCTACACCTTC; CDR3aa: CASSAGGRVGYGYTF
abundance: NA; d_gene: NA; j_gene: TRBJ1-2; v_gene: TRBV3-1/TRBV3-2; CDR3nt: TGTGCCAGCAGCCCTTTAGTAACTAACTATGGCTACACCTTC; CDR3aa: CASSPLVTNYGYTF
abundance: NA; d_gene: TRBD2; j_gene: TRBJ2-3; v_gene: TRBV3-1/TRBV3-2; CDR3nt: TGTGCCAGCAGGCGGACTAGCGGGACGTTAAGCACAGATACGCAGTATTTT; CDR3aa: CASRRTSGTLSTDTQYF
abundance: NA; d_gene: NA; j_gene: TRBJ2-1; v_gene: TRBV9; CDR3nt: TGTGCCAGCAGCGTAGCTAAAGTCCCAGGCGCCTTCTACAATGAGCAGTTCTTC; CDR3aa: CASSVAKVPGAFYNEQFF